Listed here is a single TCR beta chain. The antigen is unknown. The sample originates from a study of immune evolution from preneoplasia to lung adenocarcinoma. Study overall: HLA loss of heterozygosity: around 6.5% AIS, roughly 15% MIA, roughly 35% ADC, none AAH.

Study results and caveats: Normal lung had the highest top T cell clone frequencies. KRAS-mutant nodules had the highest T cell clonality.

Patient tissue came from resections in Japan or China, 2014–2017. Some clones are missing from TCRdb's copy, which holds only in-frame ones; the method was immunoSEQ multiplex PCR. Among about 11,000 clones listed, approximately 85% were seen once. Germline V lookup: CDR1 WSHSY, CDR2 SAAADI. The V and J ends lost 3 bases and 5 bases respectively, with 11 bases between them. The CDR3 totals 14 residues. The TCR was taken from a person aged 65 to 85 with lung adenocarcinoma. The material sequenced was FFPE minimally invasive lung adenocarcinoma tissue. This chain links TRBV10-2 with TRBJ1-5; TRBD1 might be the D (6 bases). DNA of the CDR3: TGCGCCAGCAGTGAAGGGGGTGGGGATCAGCCCCAGCATTTT. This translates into CASSEGGGDQPQHF.